This is a list of T cell receptor beta chains from one sample in a study of siplizumab effects on memory and regulatory T cells. The repertoire was sequenced with immunoSEQ multiplex PCR; TCRdb's copy has only in-frame clones and lacks some. The sample has over 70,000 clones, 85% to 90% seen once; the top ten hold 15%. Source material: CD4+ T cells sorted from blood. The source of these receptors is a human donor in good health. CDR3s include the opening cysteine and the closing phenylalanine or tryptophan. D genes are given only for firm matches. The size of a clone is reported for some rows only, either as once, few or many, or as a class for expanded clones.

len	d_gene	abundance	v_gene	j_gene	CDR3nt	CDR3aa
17	NA	NA	TRBV15	TRBJ2-1	TGTGCCACCAGCAGAGATGTGGCGACATTCACCTACAATGAGCAGTTCTTC	CATSRDVATFTYNEQFF
17	TRBD2	NA	TRBV7-9	TRBJ2-7	TGTGCCAGCAGCCCTAAGGGTAGCGGGAGTGAATGGTACGAGCAGTACTTC	CASSPKGSGSEWYEQYF
17	NA	NA	TRBV7-6	TRBJ2-6	TGTGCCAGCAGCCCAAGACTGGGGGTAACTGGGGCCAACGTCCTGACTTTC	CASSPRLGVTGANVLTF
15	NA	once	TRBV5-1	TRBJ2-2	TGCGCCAGCAGCTCGAGGCAGGGAGACACCGGGGAGCTGTTTTTT	CASSSRQGDTGELFF
15	NA	NA	TRBV6-1	TRBJ2-1	TGTGCCAGCGGGGTGGGAGGGGGGGCCTACAATGAGCAGTTCTTC	CASGVGGGAYNEQFF
13	TRBD2	NA	TRBV29-1	TRBJ2-1	TGCAGCGTTCACCAATGGGGGAGGGATGAGCAGTTCTTC	CSVHQWGRDEQFF
15	NA	NA	TRBV4-3	TRBJ1-2	TGCGCCAGCAGCCAAGATAGAACAGCTAACTATGGCTACACCTTC	CASSQDRTANYGYTF
13	NA	NA	TRBV5-1	TRBJ2-2	TGCGCCAGCAGCTTGGGATATACTGGGGAGCTGTTTTTT	CASSLGYTGELFF
16	TRBD1	once	TRBV2	TRBJ2-1	TGTGCCAGCAAACTTGCACAGGGGGCCGGATGGAATGAGCAGTTCTTC	CASKLAQGAGWNEQFF
15	TRBD1	NA	TRBV5-1	TRBJ2-1	TGCGCCAGCAGCTCCGAGGCGGGCAGGGGGCTTCCCCAGTTCTTC	CASSSEAGRGLPQFF
15	NA	NA	TRBV14	TRBJ1-2	TGTGCCAGCAGCCAAGAGACGGGGATGGGCTATGGCTACACCTTC	CASSQETGMGYGYTF
15	TRBD1	few	TRBV5-1	TRBJ1-1	TGCGCCAGCAGCTTGGGACAGGGGGCGGGTACTGAAGCTTTCTTT	CASSLGQGAGTEAFF
15	TRBD1	NA	TRBV5-1	TRBJ2-1	TGCGCCAGCAGGCCTCCAGGGGGCGGAAGCAATGAGCAGTTCTTC	CASRPPGGGSNEQFF
12	TRBD2	NA	TRBV30	TRBJ2-7	TGTGCCTGGTCCGGGACTAGGTACGAGCAGTACTTC	CAWSGTRYEQYF
13	NA	NA	TRBV12-5	TRBJ1-3	TGTGCTAGTGGTCAGGGTCTCGGAAACACCATATATTTT	CASGQGLGNTIYF
15	NA	NA	TRBV10-2	TRBJ2-5	TGCGCCAGCAGTGTGGGCAGGGTTGGCCAAGAGACCCAGTACTTC	CASSVGRVGQETQYF
14	TRBD2	NA	TRBV19	TRBJ2-4	TGTGCCAGTAGTAGGGACTATTCCAAAAACATTCAGTACTTC	CASSRDYSKNIQYF
14	NA	NA	TRBV27	TRBJ2-7	TGTGCCAGCAGTTTAGGTCTAGCTAAGGGCACGGAGTACTTC	CASSLGLAKGTEYF
15	NA	NA	TRBV19	TRBJ1-5	TGTGCCAGTAGCCTGGGGGCCAGGAGCAATCAGCCCCAGCATTTT	CASSLGARSNQPQHF
14	NA	NA	TRBV11-3	TRBJ2-3	TGTGCCAGCAGCACAAGGGACTCCACAGATACGCAGTATTTT	CASSTRDSTDTQYF
15	TRBD1	NA	TRBV6-5	TRBJ2-5	TGTGCCAGCAGTTCCGGGACAGCCGTCGCCGAGACCCAGTACTTC	CASSSGTAVAETQYF
14	TRBD2	NA	TRBV4-3	TRBJ2-1	TGCGCCAGCAGCCAAGGGGCTAGCGGGAAAGAGCAGTTCTTC	CASSQGASGKEQFF
15	NA	NA	TRBV7-6	TRBJ2-3	TGTGCCAGCAGCTTAGTGCATGCCGGTCAGGATACGCAGTATTTT	CASSLVHAGQDTQYF
14	TRBD2	NA	TRBV18	TRBJ2-3	TGTGCCAGCTCTAGGCTAGCGGGCTCAGATACGCAGTATTTT	CASSRLAGSDTQYF
15	NA	NA	TRBV5-4	TRBJ2-5	TGTGCCAGCAGCTTGGACTCCGGGGCGGAAGAGACCCAGTACTTC	CASSLDSGAEETQYF
11	NA	few	TRBV20-1	TRBJ2-5	TGCAGTGTCACACCTAAAGAGACCCAGTACTTC	CSVTPKETQYF
12	NA	NA	TRBV29-1	TRBJ2-7	TGCAGCGTTGGCGAGGCCTCCTACGAGCAGTACTTC	CSVGEASYEQYF
17	TRBD2	NA	TRBV2	TRBJ2-7	TGTGCCAGCAGTCGAAAGAGCGGGACGGCTGGTTCGAACGAGCAGTACTTC	CASSRKSGTAGSNEQYF
12	TRBD2	once	TRBV30	TRBJ2-7	TGTGCCTGTCTAGCGGGAGTAGGCGAGCAGTACTTC	CACLAGVGEQYF
14	NA	once	TRBV29-1	TRBJ1-4	TGCAGCGTTGATGTCGGGGGCGCGTTTGAAAAACTGTTTTTT	CSVDVGGAFEKLFF
14	TRBD2	NA	TRBV14	TRBJ2-7	TGTGCCAGCAGGGCAGCGGGGGCCCCCTACGAGCAGTACTTC	CASRAAGAPYEQYF
16	NA	NA	TRBV4-3	TRBJ2-7	TGCGCCAGCAGCCAAGGTGAAGCGGCCGGAATCTACGAGCAGTACTTC	CASSQGEAAGIYEQYF
15	NA	NA	TRBV5-1	TRBJ1-4	TGCGCCAGCAGCTTGGCGAGGGCCTCTAATGAAAAACTGTTTTTT	CASSLARASNEKLFF
16	TRBD2	NA	TRBV28	TRBJ2-1	TGTGCCAGCAGTTTACCCCGAAGCGGGATATACAATGAGCAGTTCTTC	CASSLPRSGIYNEQFF
15	TRBD1	NA	TRBV27	TRBJ2-7	TGTGCCAGCAGTACCAGACGACAGGGATCGTACGAGCAGTACTTC	CASSTRRQGSYEQYF
15	NA	few	TRBV5-1	TRBJ2-5	TGCGCCAGCAGCTTCGATTCCCTGAGGGGAGAGACCCAGTACTTC	CASSFDSLRGETQYF
16	TRBD2	NA	TRBV2	TRBJ2-1	TGTGCCAGCAAATTCAAACTAGCGGGAGGGCCGAATGAGCAGTTCTTC	CASKFKLAGGPNEQFF
11	NA	once	TRBV20-1	TRBJ2-2	TGCAGTGCTCAGAGTGGCGGGGAGCTGTTTTTT	CSAQSGGELFF
13	NA	few	TRBV19	TRBJ1-5	TGTGCCAGTAGTCGGAATAGCAATCAGCCCCAGCATTTT	CASSRNSNQPQHF
13	NA	NA	TRBV2	TRBJ1-5	TGTGCCAGCAGGGAGGCCTTGGGCCCGCCCCAGCATTTT	CASREALGPPQHF
16	NA	NA	TRBV19	TRBJ1-4	TGTGCCAGTAGTCCAAGGACTCGGACGGCTAATGAAAAACTGTTTTTT	CASSPRTRTANEKLFF